The present T cell receptor (beta chain) was sequenced within a study of CXCR3-negative and CXCR3-positive naive CD8 T cells. The authors prepared UMI-labeled TRB cDNA libraries by 5' RACE. TCRdb reanalyzed the 5' RACE reads and collapses them to one entry per CDR3 protein, without DNA. In total, the table holds some 130,000 distinct CDR3 sequences. The CDR3 extends over 16 amino acids. Germline lookup yields CDR1 SNHLY and CDR2 FYNNEI. The TCR originated in a human donor in good health. Some clones in this sample may be carry-over from other donors' samples. The sequencing sample was made of naive CXCR3- CD8+ T cells from blood. This sample's subset: CD45RO-CCR7+CD27+CD95- naive CD8+ T cells lacking CXCR3 (TNR3-). V usage is TRBV2 and J usage is TRBJ2-2; the D call from TCRdb, TRBD2, cannot be confirmed without DNA. The CDR3 here is CASSEDSGGALGELFF.